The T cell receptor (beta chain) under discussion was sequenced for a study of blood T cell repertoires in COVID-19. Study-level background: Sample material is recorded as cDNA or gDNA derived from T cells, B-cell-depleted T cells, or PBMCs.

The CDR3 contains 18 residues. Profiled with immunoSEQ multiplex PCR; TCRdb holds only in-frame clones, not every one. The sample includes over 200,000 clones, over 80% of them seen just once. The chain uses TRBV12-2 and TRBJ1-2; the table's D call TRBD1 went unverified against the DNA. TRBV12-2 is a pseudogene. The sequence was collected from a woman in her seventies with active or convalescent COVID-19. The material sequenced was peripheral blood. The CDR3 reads CASRLALGQGARCDGYTF. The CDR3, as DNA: TGTGCAAGTCGCTTAGCGTTGGGACAGGGGGCAAGGTGTGATGGCTACACCTTC.